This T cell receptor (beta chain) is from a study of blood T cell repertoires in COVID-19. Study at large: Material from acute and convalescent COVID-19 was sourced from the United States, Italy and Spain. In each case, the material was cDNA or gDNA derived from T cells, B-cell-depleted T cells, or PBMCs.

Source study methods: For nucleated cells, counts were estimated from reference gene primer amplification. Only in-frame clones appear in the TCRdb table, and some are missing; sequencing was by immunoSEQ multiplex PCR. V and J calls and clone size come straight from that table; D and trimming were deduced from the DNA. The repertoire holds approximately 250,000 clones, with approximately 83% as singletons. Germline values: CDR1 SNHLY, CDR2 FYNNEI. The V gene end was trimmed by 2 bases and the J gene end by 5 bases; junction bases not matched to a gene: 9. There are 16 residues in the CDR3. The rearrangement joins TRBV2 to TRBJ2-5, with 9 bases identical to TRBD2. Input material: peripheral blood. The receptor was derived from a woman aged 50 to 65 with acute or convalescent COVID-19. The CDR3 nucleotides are TGTGCCAGCAGTGAATGGGGTAGCGGGAGTTTGGAGACCCAGTACTTC. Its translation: CASSEWGSGSLETQYF.